A single TCR beta chain is shown here with its context. In the original workflow: Nucleated cell counts were estimated from reference gene primer amplification. Assay used: immunoSEQ multiplex PCR; TCRdb lists only in-frame clones, some missing. V, J and clone size are taken as reported in that table, and D and trimming were inferred from the DNA itself. The sample lists 140,000 to 150,000 clones, approximately 85% occurring once. The data were taken from a study of blood T cell repertoires in COVID-19. Trimming took 6 bases from V and 2 from J; bases not matched to a gene: 7. This CDR3 comprises 14 residues. From germline, CDR1 is LGHNA and CDR2 YSLEER.

The gene calls are TRBV4-3 and TRBJ2-7; TRBD1 matches 7 bases. The origin of this receptor is a human donor with acute or convalescent COVID-19. The donor label of this sample is uncertain. Sequenced input: peripheral blood. The CDR3 DNA reads TGCGCCAGCAGTCAGACAGGGAAGACCTACGAGCAGTACTTC. Translating gives CASSQTGKTYEQYF.